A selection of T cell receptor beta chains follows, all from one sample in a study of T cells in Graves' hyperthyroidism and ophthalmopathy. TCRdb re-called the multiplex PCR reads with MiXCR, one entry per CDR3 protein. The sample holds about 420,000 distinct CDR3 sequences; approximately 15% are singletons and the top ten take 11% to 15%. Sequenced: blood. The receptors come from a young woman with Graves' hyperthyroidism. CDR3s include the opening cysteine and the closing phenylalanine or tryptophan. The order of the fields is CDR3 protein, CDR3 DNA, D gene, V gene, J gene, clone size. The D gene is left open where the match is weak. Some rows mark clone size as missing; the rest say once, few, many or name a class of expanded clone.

CATSDTDRGNTGELFF,TGTGCCACCAGTGACACCGACAGGGGCAACACCGGGGAGCTGTTTTTT,TRBD1,TRBV24-1,TRBJ2-2,few
CASSPLGEQYF,TGTGCCAGCAGTCCCCTGGGGGAGCAGTACTTC,-,TRBV28,TRBJ2-7,many
CASSLGQERNTEAFF,TGCGCCAGCAGCTTAGGACAGGAACGGAACACTGAAGCTTTCTTT,TRBD1,TRBV4-1,TRBJ1-1,few
CASSGTGGATDTQYF,TGTGCCAGCAGCGGAACGGGGGGGGCCACAGATACGCAGTATTTT,TRBD2,TRBV7-2,TRBJ2-3,-
CASSLAGQGVLLNEKLFF,TGTGCCAGCAGTTTGGCAGGACAGGGGGTCTTGCTTAATGAAAAACTGTTTTTT,TRBD1,TRBV28,TRBJ1-4,many
CASSLWWDRGRPGELFF,TGTGCCAGCAGCTTATGGTGGGACAGGGGGCGTCCCGGGGAGCTGTTTTTT,TRBD1,TRBV11-2,TRBJ2-2,many
CASSVAPGILDTEAFF,TGTGCCAGCAGCGTAGCTCCGGGGATACTAGACACTGAAGCTTTCTTT,-,TRBV9,TRBJ1-1,few
CASSQEVYEQYF,TGTGCCAGCAGCCAAGAGGTCTACGAGCAGTACTTC,-,TRBV14,TRBJ2-7,-
CASSFGTRGEAFF,TGTGCCAGCAGTTTCGGGACTCGGGGTGAAGCTTTCTTT,-,TRBV12-3/TRBV12-4,TRBJ1-1,many
CATSRSAGHRFGNTIYF,TGTGCCACCAGCAGGTCTGCCGGGCACCGATTCGGAAACACCATATATTTT,-,TRBV15,TRBJ1-3,few
CASRLGPYSTDTQYF,TGCGCCAGCAGACTTGGCCCGTATAGCACAGATACGCAGTATTTT,-,TRBV5-1,TRBJ2-3,-
CSVQGQGANYGYTF,TGCAGCGTGCAGGGACAGGGGGCTAACTATGGCTACACCTTC,TRBD1,TRBV29-1,TRBJ1-2,-
CASGPGLAGVRNEQFF,TGTGCCAGCGGGCCCGGCCTAGCGGGAGTTAGGAATGAGCAGTTCTTC,TRBD2,TRBV2,TRBJ2-1,-
CASNPTSGGASEQFF,TGTGCCAGCAACCCTACTAGCGGGGGGGCGAGTGAGCAGTTCTTC,TRBD2,TRBV12-3/TRBV12-4,TRBJ2-1,many
CSARDQVTASNQPQHF,TGCAGTGCTAGAGATCAGGTGACAGCTAGCAATCAGCCCCAGCATTTT,-,TRBV20-1,TRBJ1-5,few
CASSQLAGGYNEQFF,TGTGCCAGCAGCCAACTAGCGGGGGGCTACAATGAGCAGTTCTTC,TRBD2,TRBV11-2,TRBJ2-1,many
CASSPVPGRGANEQFF,TGTGCCAGCAGCCCTGTCCCCGGGAGAGGGGCCAATGAGCAGTTCTTC,-,TRBV7-2,TRBJ2-1,many
CASSQDPAGVQETQYF,TGCGCCAGCAGCCAAGATCCAGCGGGAGTGCAAGAGACCCAGTACTTC,TRBD2,TRBV4-1,TRBJ2-5,-